This T cell receptor (beta chain) comes out of a study of graft-versus-host responses after intestinal transplantation. About the research overall: All recipients were given anti-thymocyte globulin induction, and tacrolimus and steroids were then administered for about three years.

Some clones are missing from TCRdb's copy, which holds only in-frame ones; the method was immunoSEQ multiplex PCR. The sample includes about 39,000 clones, about nine tenths of them seen just once. The receptor was derived from a human patient who received an intestinal transplant, so some T cells may come from the graft donor. The sequencing used PBMCs, collected 260 to 280 days after transplant.

The CDR3 is CASSEAFADSGGEQYF. The CDR3 nucleotides are TGTGCCAGCAGTGAAGCGTTCGCCGACTCAGGGGGCGAGCAGTACTTC. This rearrangement joins TRBV6-1 to TRBJ2-7; TRBD1 aligns across 7 bases. Trimming removed 0 bases from V and 6 bases from J; junction bases left unmatched: 11. The CDR3 spans 16 residues. Germline CDR1 reads MNHNS; CDR2 reads SASEGT.